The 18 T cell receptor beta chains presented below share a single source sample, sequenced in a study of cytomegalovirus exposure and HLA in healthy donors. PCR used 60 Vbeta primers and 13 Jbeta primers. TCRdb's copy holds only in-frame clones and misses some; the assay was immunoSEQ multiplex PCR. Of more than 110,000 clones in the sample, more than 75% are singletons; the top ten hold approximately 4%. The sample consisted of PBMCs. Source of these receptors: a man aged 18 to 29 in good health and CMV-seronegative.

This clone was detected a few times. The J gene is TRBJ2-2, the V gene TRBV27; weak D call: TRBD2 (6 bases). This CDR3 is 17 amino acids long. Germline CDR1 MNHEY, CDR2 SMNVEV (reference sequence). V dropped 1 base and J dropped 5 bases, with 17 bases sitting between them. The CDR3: CASSLFGGGMRTGELFF. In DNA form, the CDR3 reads TGTGCCAGCAGTTTATTTGGTGGGGGGATGAGAACCGGGGAGCTGTTTTTT.

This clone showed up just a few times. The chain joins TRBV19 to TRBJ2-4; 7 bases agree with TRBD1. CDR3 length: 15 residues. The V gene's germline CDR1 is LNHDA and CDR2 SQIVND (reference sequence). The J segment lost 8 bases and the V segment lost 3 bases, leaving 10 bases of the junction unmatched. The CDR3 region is CASSMKGQGVYIQYF. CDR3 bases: TGTGCCAGTAGTATGAAGGGCCAGGGGGTTTACATTCAGTACTTC.

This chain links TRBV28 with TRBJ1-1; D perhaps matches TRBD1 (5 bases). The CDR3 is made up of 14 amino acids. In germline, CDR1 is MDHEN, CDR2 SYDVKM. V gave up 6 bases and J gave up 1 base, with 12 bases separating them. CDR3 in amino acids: CASRFYGGNTEAFF. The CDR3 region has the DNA TGTGCCAGCAGGTTCTACGGGGGGAACACTGAAGCTTTCTTT.

The CDR3 coding sequence is TGTGCCACTGGGACACTAGATAATGAAAAACTGTTTTTT. Translated, it gives CATGTLDNEKLFF. This chain links TRBV15 with TRBJ1-4; possibly TRBD1 for D (6 bases). V dropped 9 bases and J dropped 4 bases, with 12 bases sitting between them. Germline CDR1 and CDR2: LNHNV and YYDKDF (reference sequence). CDR3 length: 13 residues.

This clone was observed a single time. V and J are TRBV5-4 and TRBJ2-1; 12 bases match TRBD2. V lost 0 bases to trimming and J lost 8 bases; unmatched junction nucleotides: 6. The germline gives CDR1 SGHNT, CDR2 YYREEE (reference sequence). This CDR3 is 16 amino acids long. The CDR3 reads CASSLGLAGGPHEQFF. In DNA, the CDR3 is TGTGCCAGCAGCTTGGGGCTAGCGGGAGGGCCGCATGAGCAGTTCTTC.

The CDR3: CASSMGFKDRGFTGELFF. In DNA, the CDR3 is TGTGCCAGCAGCATGGGGTTTAAGGACAGGGGCTTCACCGGGGAGCTGTTTTTT. The rearrangement uses TRBV21-1 and TRBJ2-2; the D call in the table, TRBD1, was not verified against the DNA. TRBV21-1 corresponds to a pseudogene. The CDR3 runs 18 residues.

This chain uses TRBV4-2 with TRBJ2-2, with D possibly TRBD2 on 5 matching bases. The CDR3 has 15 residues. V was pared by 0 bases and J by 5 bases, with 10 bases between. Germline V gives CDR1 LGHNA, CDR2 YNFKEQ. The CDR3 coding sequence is TGTGCCAGCAGCCAAGATTACTCGGGGACCGGGGAGCTGTTTTTT. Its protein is CASSQDYSGTGELFF.

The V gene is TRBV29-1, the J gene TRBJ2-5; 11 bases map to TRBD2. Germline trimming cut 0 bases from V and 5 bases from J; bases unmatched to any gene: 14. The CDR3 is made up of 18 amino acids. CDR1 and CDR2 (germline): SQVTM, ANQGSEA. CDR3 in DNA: TGCAGCGTTGAAGACCCCCGAGCTAGCGGGAGGCCGGGGGAGACCCAGTACTTC. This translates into CSVEDPRASGRPGETQYF. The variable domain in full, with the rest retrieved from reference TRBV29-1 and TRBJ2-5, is SAVISQKPSRDICQRGTSLTIQCQVDSQVTMMFWYRQQPGQSLTLIATANQGSEATYESGFVIDKFPISRPNLTFSTLTVSNMSPEDSSIYLCSVEDPRASGRPGETQYFGPGTRLLVL.

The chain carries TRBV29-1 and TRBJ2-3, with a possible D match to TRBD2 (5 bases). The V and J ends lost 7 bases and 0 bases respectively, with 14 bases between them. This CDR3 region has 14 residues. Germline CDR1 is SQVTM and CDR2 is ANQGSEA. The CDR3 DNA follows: TGCAGCGCCGGGGATGGACGGAGCACAGATACGCAGTATTTT. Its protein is CSAGDGRSTDTQYF.

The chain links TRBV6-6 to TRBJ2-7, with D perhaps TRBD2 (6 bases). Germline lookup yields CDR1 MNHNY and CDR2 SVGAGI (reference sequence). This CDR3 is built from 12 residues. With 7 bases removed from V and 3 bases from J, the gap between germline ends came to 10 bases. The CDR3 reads CASTATSYEQYF. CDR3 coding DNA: TGTGCCAGCACGGCGACTAGCTACGAGCAGTACTTC.

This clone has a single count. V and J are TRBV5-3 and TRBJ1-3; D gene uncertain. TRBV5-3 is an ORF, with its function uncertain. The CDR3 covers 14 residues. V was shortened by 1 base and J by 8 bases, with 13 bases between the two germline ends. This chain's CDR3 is CARSLQRFSDTIYF. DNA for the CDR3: TGTGCCAGAAGCTTGCAGCGTTTCAGCGACACCATATATTTT.

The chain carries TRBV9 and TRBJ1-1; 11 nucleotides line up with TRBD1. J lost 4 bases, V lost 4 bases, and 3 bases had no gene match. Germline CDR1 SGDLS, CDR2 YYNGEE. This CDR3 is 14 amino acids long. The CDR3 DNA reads TGTGCCAGCAGCCTCGGGACAGGGGGCACTGAAGCTTTCTTT. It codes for CASSLGTGGTEAFF.

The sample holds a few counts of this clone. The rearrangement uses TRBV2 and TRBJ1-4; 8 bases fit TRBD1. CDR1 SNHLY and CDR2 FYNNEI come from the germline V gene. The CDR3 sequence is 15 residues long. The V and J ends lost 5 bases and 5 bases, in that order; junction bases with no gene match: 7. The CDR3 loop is CASSFAGTGNEKLFF. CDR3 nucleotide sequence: TGTGCCAGCAGTTTCGCCGGGACAGGAAATGAAAAACTGTTTTTT.

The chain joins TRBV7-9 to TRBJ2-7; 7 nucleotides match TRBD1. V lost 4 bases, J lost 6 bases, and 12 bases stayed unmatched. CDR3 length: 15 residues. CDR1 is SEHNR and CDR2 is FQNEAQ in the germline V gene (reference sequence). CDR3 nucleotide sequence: TGTGCCAGCAGCTCTGAGGGACAGCTAGACGGCGAGCAGTACTTC. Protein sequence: CASSSEGQLDGEQYF.

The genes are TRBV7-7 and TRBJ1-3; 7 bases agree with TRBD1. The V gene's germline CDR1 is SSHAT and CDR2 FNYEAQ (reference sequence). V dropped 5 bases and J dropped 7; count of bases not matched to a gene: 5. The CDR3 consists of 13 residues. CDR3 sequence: CASSATQGNTIYF. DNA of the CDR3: TGTGCCAGCAGCGCCACACAGGGGAACACCATATATTTT.

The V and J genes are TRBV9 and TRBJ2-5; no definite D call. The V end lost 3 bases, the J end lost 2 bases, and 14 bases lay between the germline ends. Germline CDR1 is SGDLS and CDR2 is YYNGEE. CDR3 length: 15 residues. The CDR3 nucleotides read TGTGCCAGCAGCGGGGCTAAAAGACCTCAAGAGACCCAGTACTTC. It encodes CASSGAKRPQETQYF.

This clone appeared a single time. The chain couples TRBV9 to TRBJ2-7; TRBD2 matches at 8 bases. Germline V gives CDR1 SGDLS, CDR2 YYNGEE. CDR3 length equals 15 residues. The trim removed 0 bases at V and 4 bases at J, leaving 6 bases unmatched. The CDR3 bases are TGTGCCAGCAGCGTAGAATCGGGGGGGCTTTACGAGCAGTACTTC. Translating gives CASSVESGGLYEQYF.

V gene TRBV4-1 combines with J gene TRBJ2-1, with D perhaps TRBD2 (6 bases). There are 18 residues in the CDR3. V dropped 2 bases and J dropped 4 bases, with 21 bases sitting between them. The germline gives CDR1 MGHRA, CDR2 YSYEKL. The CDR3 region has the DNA TGCGCCAGCAGCCAATTTCTGGGCGGAGGGCCCCCGTACAATGAGCAGTTCTTC. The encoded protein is CASSQFLGGGPPYNEQFF.